The clone carrying this T cell receptor beta chain was seen many times. The antigen is undetermined. The source of the sample is a study of identical twins. TCRdb processed the 5' RACE reads anew with MiXCR; each CDR3 protein has one entry. The table lists 200,000 to 300,000 distinct CDR3 sequences, over 9.5% of them singletons, with roughly 10% in the top ten. Study-level results: Out-of-frame alpha sequences shared by twins showed excess low generation probability.

V lost 0 bases to trimming and J lost 5 bases, with 8 bases between them. CDR1 and CDR2 from the germline V gene are ENHRY and SYGVKD. This CDR3 comprises 14 residues. Every sampled donor was Caucasian and healthy. This sequence joins TRBV10-3 and TRBJ2-1, with unresolved D. The sample taken for sequencing was memory T cells sorted from blood. The receptor was isolated from a man in his fifties in good health. This CDR3 reads CAISESGRNNEQFF. Here the CDR3 DNA reads TGTGCCATCAGTGAGTCGGGCCGAAACAATGAGCAGTTCTTC.